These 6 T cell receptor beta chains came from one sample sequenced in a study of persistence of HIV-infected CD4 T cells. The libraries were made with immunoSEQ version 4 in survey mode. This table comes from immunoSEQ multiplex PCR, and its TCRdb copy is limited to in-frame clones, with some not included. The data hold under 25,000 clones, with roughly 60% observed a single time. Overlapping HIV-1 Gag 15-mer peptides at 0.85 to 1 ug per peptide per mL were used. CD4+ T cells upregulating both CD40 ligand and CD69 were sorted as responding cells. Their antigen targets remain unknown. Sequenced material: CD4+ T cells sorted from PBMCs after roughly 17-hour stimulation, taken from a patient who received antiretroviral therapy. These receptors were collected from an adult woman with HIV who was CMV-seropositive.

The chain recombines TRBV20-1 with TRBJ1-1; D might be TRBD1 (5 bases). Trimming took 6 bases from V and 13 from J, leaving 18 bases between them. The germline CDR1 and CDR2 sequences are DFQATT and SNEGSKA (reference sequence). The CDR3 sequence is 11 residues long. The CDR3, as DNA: TGCAGTGCCCGAGAGGGCAGGGTAGTTTTCTTT. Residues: CSAREGRVVFF.

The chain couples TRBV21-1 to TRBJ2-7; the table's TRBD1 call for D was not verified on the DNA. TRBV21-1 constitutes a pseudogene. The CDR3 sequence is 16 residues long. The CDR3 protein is CASRKGQGLGTYEQYF. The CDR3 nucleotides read TGTGCCAGCAGAAAAGGACAGGGGTTGGGAACCTACGAGCAGTACTTC.

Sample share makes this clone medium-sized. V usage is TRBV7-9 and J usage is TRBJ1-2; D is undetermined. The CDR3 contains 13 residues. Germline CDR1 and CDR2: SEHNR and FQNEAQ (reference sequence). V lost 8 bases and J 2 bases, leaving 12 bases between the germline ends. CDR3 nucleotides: TGTGCCAGCGGAAAGGAAGCAAACTATGGCTACACCTTC. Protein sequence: CASGKEANYGYTF.

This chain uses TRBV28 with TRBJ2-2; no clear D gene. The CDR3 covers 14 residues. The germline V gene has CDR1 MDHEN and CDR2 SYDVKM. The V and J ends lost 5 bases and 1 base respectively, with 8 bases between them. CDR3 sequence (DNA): TGTGCCAGCAGTGTACTACTGAACACCGGGGAGCTGTTTTTT. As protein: CASSVLLNTGELFF.

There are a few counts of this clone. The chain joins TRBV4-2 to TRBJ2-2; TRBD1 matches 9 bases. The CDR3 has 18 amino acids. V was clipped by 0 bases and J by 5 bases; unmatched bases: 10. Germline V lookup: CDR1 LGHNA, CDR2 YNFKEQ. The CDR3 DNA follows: TGTGCCAGCAGCCAAGAATCCCCCGGGACAGGGAATACCGGGGAGCTGTTTTTT. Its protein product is CASSQESPGTGNTGELFF.

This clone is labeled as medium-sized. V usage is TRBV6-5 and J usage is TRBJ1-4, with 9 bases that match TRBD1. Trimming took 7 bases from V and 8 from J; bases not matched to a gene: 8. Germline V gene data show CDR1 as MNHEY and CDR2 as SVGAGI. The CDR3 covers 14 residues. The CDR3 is CASIRDRVDEKLFF. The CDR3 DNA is TGTGCCAGCATAAGGGACAGGGTGGACGAAAAACTGTTTTTT.